Listed below are T cell receptor beta chains from one sample, sequenced in a study of T cells in Graves' hyperthyroidism and ophthalmopathy. TCRdb redid the calling of the multiplex PCR reads with MiXCR, one entry per CDR3 protein. The sample carries approximately 870,000 distinct CDR3 sequences, approximately 40% recorded once. The source material was blood. All receptors derive from a man younger than 35 with Graves' hyperthyroidism. The CDR3 runs from the conserved cysteine through the conserved F or W. Each record gives: CDR3 protein, J gene, V gene.

CDR3: CASSPFRGDTEAFF
J: TRBJ1-1
V: TRBV13

CDR3: CASSLSPMNTEAFF
J: TRBJ1-1
V: TRBV7-8

CDR3: CSASGQVEQYF
J: TRBJ2-7
V: TRBV20-1

CDR3: CASSRRGSRGATNEKLFF
J: TRBJ1-4
V: TRBV19

CDR3: CASGPGPGARETQYF
J: TRBJ2-5
V: TRBV12-5

CDR3: CASSLGDRRPYEQYF
J: TRBJ2-7
V: TRBV5-5

CDR3: CSQDGGTYEQYF
J: TRBJ2-7
V: TRBV29-1

CDR3: CSEGQVNQPQHF
J: TRBJ1-5
V: TRBV29-1

CDR3: CASSQNIGTEAFF
J: TRBJ1-1
V: TRBV7-9

CDR3: CAISPLGLETQYF
J: TRBJ2-5
V: TRBV10-3

CDR3: CAISLGLGTRNQPQHF
J: TRBJ1-5
V: TRBV10-3

CDR3: CASSFRGTTEKLFF
J: TRBJ1-4
V: TRBV5-1

CDR3: CASSLERTWNTEAFF
J: TRBJ1-1
V: TRBV5-1

CDR3: CASSLWWDTEAFF
J: TRBJ1-1
V: TRBV7-9

CDR3: CASGRQGYNSPLHF
J: TRBJ1-6
V: TRBV2

CDR3: CASSVAELAGPYEQYF
J: TRBJ2-7
V: TRBV9

CDR3: CSARHSRNTEAFF
J: TRBJ1-1
V: TRBV20-1

CDR3: CASSLGGPIYEQYF
J: TRBJ2-7
V: TRBV7-6

CDR3: CASSGPRRLMNTEAFF
J: TRBJ1-1
V: TRBV7-2

CDR3: CASSLGMDTGELFF
J: TRBJ2-2
V: TRBV7-2

CDR3: CASNRAGNTIYF
J: TRBJ1-3
V: TRBV12-3/TRBV12-4

CDR3: CASSRYRDHSYEQYF
J: TRBJ2-7
V: TRBV6-5

CDR3: CSARGLGISTNVLTF
J: TRBJ2-6
V: TRBV20-1

CDR3: CASSLTIAGTGELFF
J: TRBJ2-2
V: TRBV7-3

CDR3: CSAREGQREYGYTF
J: TRBJ1-2
V: TRBV20-1

CDR3: CASSRLASGRSYEQYF
J: TRBJ2-7
V: TRBV2

CDR3: CASSLTPSSGLSYEQYF
J: TRBJ2-7
V: TRBV7-2

CDR3: CASGTSGTYEQYF
J: TRBJ2-7
V: TRBV9

CDR3: CASSPQGLDETQYF
J: TRBJ2-5
V: TRBV4-2

CDR3: CSARAGLWEQYF
J: TRBJ2-7
V: TRBV20-1

CDR3: CAPRAGGNTGELFF
J: TRBJ2-2
V: TRBV7-6

CDR3: CARDPIRPGPQHF
J: TRBJ1-5
V: TRBV19

CDR3: CSAKLAAGANVLTF
J: TRBJ2-6
V: TRBV20-1

CDR3: CSATSLQAYNQPQHF
J: TRBJ1-5
V: TRBV20-1